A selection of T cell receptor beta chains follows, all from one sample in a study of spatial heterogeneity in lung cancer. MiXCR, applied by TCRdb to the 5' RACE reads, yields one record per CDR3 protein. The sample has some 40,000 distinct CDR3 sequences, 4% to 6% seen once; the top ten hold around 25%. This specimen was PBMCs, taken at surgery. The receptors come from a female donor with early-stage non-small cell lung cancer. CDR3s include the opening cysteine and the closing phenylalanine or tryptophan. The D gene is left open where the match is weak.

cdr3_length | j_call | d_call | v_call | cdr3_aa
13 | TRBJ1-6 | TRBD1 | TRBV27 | CATRDRGLSPLHF
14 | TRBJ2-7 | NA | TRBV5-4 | CASSPTVMSYEQYF
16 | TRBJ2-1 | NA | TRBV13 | CASSLRRQGGWGEQFF
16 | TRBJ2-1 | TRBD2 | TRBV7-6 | CASSGTAGGRYNEQFF
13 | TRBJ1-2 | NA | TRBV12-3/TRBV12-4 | CASSFQGFRGYTF
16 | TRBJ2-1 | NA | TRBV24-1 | CATSDSGGGTYNEQFF
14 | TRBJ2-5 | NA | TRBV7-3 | CASSLSGGHETQYF
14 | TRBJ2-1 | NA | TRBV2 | CACLGDLNYNEQFF
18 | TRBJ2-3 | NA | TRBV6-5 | CASSYSTRPGAGTDTQYF
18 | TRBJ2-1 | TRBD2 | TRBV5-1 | CASSSPRSGGVYYNEQFF